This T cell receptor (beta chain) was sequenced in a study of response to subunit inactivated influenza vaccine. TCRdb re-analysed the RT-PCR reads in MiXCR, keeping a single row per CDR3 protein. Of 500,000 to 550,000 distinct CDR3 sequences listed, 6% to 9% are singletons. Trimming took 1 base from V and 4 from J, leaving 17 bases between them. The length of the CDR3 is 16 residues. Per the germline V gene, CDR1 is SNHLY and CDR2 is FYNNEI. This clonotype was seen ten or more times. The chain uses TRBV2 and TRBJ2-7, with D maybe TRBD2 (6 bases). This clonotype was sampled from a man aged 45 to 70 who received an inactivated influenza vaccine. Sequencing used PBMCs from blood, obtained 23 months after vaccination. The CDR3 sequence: CASSEDLQAGLYEQYF. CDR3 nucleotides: TGTGCCAGCAGTGAAGATTTACAGGCGGGACTGTACGAGCAGTACTTC.